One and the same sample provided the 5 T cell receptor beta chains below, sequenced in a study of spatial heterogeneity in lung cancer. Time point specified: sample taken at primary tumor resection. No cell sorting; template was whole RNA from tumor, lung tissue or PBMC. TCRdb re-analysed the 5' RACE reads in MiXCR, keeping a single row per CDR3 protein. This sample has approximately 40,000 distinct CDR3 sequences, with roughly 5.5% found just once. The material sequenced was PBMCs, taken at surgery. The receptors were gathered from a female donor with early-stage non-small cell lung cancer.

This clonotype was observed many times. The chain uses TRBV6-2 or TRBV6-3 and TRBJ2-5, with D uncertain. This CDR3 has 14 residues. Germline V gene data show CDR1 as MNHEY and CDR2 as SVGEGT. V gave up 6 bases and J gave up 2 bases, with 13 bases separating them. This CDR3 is CASRRRWRQETQYF. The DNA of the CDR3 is TGTGCCAGCAGGCGACGCTGGCGACAAGAGACCCAGTACTTC.

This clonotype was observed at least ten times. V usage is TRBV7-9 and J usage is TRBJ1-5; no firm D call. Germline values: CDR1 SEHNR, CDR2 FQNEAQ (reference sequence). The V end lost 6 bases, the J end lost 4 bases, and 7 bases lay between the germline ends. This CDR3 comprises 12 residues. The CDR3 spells CASSWGNQPQHF. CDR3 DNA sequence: TGTGCCAGCAGTTGGGGAAATCAGCCCCAGCATTTT.

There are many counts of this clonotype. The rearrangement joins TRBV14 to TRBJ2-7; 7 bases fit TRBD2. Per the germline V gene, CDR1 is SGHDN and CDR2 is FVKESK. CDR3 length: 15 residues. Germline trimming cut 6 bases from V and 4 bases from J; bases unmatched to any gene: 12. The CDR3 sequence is CASSRAGSRHYEQYF. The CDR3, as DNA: TGTGCCAGCAGTCGAGCGGGAAGCCGCCATTACGAGCAGTACTTC.

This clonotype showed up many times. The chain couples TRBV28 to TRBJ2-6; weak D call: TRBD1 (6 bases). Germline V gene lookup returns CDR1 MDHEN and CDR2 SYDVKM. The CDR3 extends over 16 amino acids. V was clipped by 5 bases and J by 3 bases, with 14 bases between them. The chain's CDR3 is CASSTYREGGANVLTF. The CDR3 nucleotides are TGTGCCAGCAGTACCTACAGGGAAGGTGGGGCCAACGTCCTGACTTTC.

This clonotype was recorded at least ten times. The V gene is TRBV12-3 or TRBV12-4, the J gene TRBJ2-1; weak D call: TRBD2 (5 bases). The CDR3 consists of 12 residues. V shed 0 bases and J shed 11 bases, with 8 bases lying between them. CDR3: CASSLAGNQQFF. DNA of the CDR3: TGTGCCAGCAGTTTAGCCGGGAATCAGCAGTTCTTC.